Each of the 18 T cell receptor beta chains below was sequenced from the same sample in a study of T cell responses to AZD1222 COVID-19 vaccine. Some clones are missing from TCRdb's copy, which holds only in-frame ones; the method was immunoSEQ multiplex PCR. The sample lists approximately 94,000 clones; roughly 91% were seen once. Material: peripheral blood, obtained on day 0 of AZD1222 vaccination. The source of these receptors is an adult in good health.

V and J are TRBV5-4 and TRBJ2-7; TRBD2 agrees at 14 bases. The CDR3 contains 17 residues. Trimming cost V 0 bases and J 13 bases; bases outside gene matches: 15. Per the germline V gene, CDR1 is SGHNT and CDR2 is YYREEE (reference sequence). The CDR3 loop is CASSLGGLAGDRGVRYF. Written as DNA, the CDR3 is TGTGCCAGCAGCTTGGGGGGACTAGCGGGAGATAGAGGTGTTCGATACTTC.

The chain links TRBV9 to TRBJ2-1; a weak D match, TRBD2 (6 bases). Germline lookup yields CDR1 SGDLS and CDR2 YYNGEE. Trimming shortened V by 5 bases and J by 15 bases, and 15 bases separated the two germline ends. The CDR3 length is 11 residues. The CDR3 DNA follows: TGTGCCAGCAGGCGTAGGGGACTGCTGTTCTTC. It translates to CASRRRGLLFF.

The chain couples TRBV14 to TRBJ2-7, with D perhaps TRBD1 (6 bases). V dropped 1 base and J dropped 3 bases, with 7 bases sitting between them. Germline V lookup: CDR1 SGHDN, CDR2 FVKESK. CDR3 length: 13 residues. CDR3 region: CASSQGQDYEQYF. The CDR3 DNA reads TGTGCCAGCAGCCAAGGACAGGACTACGAGCAGTACTTC.

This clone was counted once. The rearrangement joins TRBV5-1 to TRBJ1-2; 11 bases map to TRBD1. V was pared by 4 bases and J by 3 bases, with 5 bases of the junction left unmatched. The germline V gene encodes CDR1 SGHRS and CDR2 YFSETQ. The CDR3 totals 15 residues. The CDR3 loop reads CASSPGQGAYYGYTF. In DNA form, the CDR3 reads TGCGCCAGCAGCCCTGGACAGGGGGCATACTATGGCTACACCTTC.

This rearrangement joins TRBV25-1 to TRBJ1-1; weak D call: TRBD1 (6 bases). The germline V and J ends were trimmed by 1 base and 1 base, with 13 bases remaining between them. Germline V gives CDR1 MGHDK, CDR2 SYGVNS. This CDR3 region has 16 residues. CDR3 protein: CASSEWGGHRNTEAFF. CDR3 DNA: TGTGCCAGCAGTGAATGGGGGGGACACAGGAACACTGAAGCTTTCTTT.

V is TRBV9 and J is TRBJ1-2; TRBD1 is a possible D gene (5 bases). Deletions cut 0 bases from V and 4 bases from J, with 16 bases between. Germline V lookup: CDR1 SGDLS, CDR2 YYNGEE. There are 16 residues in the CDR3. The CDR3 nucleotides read TGTGCCAGCAGCGTAGCTATCGGGGGAGGGTCCTATGGCTACACCTTC. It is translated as CASSVAIGGGSYGYTF.

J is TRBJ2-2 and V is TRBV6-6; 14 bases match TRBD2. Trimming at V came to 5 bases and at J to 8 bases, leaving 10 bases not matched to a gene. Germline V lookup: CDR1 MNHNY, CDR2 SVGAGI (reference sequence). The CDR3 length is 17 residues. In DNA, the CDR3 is TGTGCCAGCAGTCGGGGACTAGCGGGAGAGGGAAGAGGGGAGCTGTTTTTT. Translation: CASSRGLAGEGRGELFF.

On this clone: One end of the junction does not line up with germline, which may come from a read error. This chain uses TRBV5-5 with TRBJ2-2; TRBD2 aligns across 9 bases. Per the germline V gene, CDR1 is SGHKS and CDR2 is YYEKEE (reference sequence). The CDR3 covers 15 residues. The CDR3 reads CASNLIAGDTGELFF. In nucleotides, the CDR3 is TGTGCCAGCAACTTGATAGCGGGGGACACCGGGGAGCTGTTTTTT.

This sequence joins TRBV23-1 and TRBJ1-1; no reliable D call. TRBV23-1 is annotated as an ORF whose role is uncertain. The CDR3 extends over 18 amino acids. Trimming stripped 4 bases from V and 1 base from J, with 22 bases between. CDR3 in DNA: TGCGCCAGCAGTCCCCCCCGCGGGGAGAAAGGGAGGAACACTGAAGCTTTCTTT. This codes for CASSPPRGEKGRNTEAFF.

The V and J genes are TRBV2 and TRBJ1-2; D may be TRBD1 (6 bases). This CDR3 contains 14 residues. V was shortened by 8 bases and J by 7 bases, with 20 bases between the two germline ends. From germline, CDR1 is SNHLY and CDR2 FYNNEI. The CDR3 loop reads CASVMTGHPAGYTF. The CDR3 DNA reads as TGTGCCAGCGTCATGACGGGACATCCAGCTGGCTACACCTTC.

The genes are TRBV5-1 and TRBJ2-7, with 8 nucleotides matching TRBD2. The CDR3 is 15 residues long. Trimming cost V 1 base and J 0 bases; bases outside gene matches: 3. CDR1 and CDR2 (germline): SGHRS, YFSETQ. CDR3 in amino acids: CASSLLSGSSYEQYF. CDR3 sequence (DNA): TGCGCCAGCAGCTTGCTGAGCGGGAGCTCCTACGAGCAGTACTTC.

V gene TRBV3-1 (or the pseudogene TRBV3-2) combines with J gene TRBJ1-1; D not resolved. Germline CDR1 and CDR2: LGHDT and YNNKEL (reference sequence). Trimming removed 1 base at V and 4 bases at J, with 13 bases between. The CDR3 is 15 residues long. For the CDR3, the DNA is TGTGCCAGCAGCCAAGTTTACCCACCTACCACTGAAGCTTTCTTT. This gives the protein CASSQVYPPTTEAFF.

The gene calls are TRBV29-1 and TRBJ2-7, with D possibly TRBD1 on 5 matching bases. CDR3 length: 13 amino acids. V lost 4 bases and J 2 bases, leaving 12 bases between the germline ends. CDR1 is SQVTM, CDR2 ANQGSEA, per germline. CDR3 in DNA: TGCAGCGTTGCCAGGACAACCACCTACGAGCAGTACTTC. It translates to CSVARTTTYEQYF.

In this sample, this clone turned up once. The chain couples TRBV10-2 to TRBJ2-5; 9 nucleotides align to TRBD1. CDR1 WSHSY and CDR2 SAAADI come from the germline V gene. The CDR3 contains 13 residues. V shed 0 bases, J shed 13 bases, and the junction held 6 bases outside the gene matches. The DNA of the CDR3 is TGCGCCAGCAGTGAGTCTAGGGGGGACAGGGCGTACTTC. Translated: CASSESRGDRAYF.

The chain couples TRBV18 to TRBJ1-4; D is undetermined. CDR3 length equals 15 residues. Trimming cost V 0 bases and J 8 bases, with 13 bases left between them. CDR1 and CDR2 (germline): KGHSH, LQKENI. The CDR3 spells CASSPPHHSTEKLFF. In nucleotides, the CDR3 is TGTGCCAGCTCACCACCCCACCATTCCACCGAAAAACTGTTTTTT.

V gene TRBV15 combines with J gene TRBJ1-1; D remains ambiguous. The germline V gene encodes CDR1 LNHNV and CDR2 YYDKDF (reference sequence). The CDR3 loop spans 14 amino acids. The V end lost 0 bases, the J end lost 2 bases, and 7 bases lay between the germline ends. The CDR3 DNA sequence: TGTGCCACCAGCAGAGATCCGGATAACACTGAAGCTTTCTTT. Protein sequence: CATSRDPDNTEAFF.

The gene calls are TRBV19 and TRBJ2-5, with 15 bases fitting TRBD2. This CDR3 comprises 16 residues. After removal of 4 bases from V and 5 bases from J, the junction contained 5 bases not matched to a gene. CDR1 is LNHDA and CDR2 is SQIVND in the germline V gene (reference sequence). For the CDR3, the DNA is TGTGCCAGTAGTACGGCGGGACTAGCGGGAGGTGAGACCCAGTACTTC. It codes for CASSTAGLAGGETQYF.

The CDR3 DNA sequence: TGTGCCAGCAGTGTGACAGGGGTCTATCAGCCCCAGCATTTT. Protein: CASSVTGVYQPQHF. J is TRBJ1-5 and V is TRBV28, with TRBD1 matching 8 bases. The CDR3 covers 14 residues. V was clipped by 5 bases and J by 5 bases; unmatched bases: 5. Per germline, CDR1 MDHEN and CDR2 SYDVKM.